This is a list of T cell receptor beta chains from one sample in a study of a mutant IDH1 vaccine in newly diagnosed glioma. Antigens of these TCRs are unknown. TCRdb keeps only in-frame clones here, not all; method: immunoSEQ multiplex PCR. The sample yields tens of thousands of clones, less than 80% seen once. The source was PBMCs, collected from a glioma patient whose treatment included an IDH1 peptide vaccine. The receptors derive from a man aged 40-50 years with glioma. Both conserved end residues are part of each CDR3. Clone size is given for some rows only: seen once, a few or many times, or a class if the clone is expanded.

size,V,CDR3
NA,TRBV28,CASSPFGGQGARYEQYF
NA,TRBV27,CASSPWVAGLLGDQYF
NA,TRBV18,CASSRGDSGNTIYF
NA,TRBV19,CASSPGLTYPYGYTF
NA,TRBV5-1,CASSLDSPAYEQYF
NA,TRBV6-1,CASSQIAYIAGELFF
few,TRBV30,CAWTGYLNTEAFF
once,TRBV5-4,CASSPRDGNTEAFF
NA,TRBV11-2,CASSPTTREQFF
NA,TRBV12-5,CASGPLVEQFF
once,TRBV4-2,CASSQGTGVYNEQFF
NA,TRBV5-1,CASSFGDQRLYNEQFF
NA,TRBV5-1,CASTRTGETGANVLTF
NA,TRBV21-1,CASSAPLGFFYGYTF
NA,TRBV20-1,CSASSGYEQYF
NA,TRBV29-1,CSVGGQGLGEKLFF
NA,TRBV5-5,CASSPTGTREETQYF
NA,TRBV7-8,CASSLAELPSAGELFF
once,TRBV7-6,CASSLVRAGGPTDTQYF
NA,TRBV27,CASSLAGPYEQYF
NA,TRBV6-6,CASRSRWERNNQPQHF
once,TRBV6-6,CASWAGQGVTEAFF
NA,TRBV5-6,CASSKGRRDYGYTF
NA,TRBV19,CASLDRNFSSTDTQYF
few,TRBV10-3,CAISRGGTEAFF
few,TRBV29-1,CSGDRGISHGYTF
NA,TRBV6-5,CASSAGAYGNTIYF
few,TRBV9,CASSAKTREDRVLKANQPQHF
once,TRBV6-6,CASSSKAVTEAFF
once,TRBV4-1,CASSHKERVIVPNSEAFF
NA,TRBV12-5,CASGRSGRAGDTQYF
NA,TRBV21-1,CASSGEGANTGELFF
NA,TRBV5-4,CASSRDGSYQETQYF
NA,TRBV11-2,CASSIIAGGTNTGELFF
NA,TRBV2,CASTRLAGVYNEQFF
NA,TRBV7-8,CASSPVVAGGPTDTQYF
NA,TRBV5-1,CASSLDSRSHIGYTF
NA,TRBV4-1,CASTLTPGTGGPNEQFF
NA,TRBV9,CASSVERTGENEQYF
few,TRBV4-1,CASSPADISSYEQYF
NA,TRBV19,CASSSGSHYEQYF
NA,TRBV6-6,CASRHTSGVYNEQFF
NA,TRBV27,CASSLSGAGANVLTF
NA,TRBV27,CASSWTGGGEKLFF
NA,TRBV6-5,CASRRDFADTQYF
NA,TRBV5-1,CASSLAPSDSYEQYF
NA,TRBV11-2,CASSKKPTGANEQFF
NA,TRBV12-5,CASGFSGNTEAFF
NA,TRBV9,CASSVQGGNQPQHF
NA,TRBV6-5,CASSSSGHLYEQYF
NA,TRBV2,CASSLRPLSSYNEQFF
NA,TRBV2,CASSIQGKGEKLFF
few,TRBV14,CASSQESGQANEQFF
NA,TRBV7-8,CASSLLGGARTSGNEQYF
NA,TRBV29-1,CSVVRGGSTEAFF
few,TRBV9,CASSVADGLYEQYF
NA,TRBV7-2,CASSYGPFEEDQPQHF
NA,TRBV6-1,CASSAGTGITNTEAFF
NA,TRBV2,CASRGLYQNTEAFF
few,TRBV5-1,CASSLAPAGGPNEQFF